This section outlines one T cell receptor beta chain sequence together with its context. The data belong to a study of blood T cell repertoires in COVID-19. Turning to the study itself: Researchers got acute and convalescent COVID-19 samples from the United States, Italy and Spain. From T cells, B-cell-depleted T cells, or PBMCs came the material, which was cDNA or gDNA.

In the authors' workflow: Estimated nucleated cell counts came from reference gene primer amplification. Libraries were prepared by immunoSEQ multiplex PCR; TCRdb keeps only in-frame clonotypes and omits some of them. That table gives V, J and clone size, and the DNA gave D and trimming. The repertoire has more than 95,000 clones, 85% to 90% of them found once; the top ten carry 4.5% to 6%. The CDR3 spans 15 residues. Germline V gives CDR1 SGHTA, CDR2 FQGNSA. V was pared by 1 base and J by 0 bases, with 10 bases between. This chain links TRBV7-2 with TRBJ2-7; possible D gene TRBD1, 5 bases. The TCR was taken from a human donor in a cohort sampled during active COVID-19. Source material: peripheral blood. The CDR3 nucleotides read TGTGCCAGCAGCTTAGACAGGCCGAGCTCCTACGAGCAGTACTTC. This sequence encodes CASSLDRPSSYEQYF.